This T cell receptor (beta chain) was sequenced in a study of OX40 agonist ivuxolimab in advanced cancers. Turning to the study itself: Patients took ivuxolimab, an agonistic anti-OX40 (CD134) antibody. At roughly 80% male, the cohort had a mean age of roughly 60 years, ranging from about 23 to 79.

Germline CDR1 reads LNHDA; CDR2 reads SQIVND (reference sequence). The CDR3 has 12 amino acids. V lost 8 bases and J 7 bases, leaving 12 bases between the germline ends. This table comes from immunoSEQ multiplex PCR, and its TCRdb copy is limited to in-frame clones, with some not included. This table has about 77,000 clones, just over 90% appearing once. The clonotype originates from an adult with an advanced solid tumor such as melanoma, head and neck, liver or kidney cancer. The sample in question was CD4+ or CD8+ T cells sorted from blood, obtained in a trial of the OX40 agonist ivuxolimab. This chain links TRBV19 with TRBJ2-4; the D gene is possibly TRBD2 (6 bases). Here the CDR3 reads CASSNAGNIQYF. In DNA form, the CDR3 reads TGTGCCAGTTCTAACGCGGGGAACATTCAGTACTTC.